Following are 16 T cell receptor beta chains from one sample sequenced in a study of shared clonotypes between healthy human individuals. Measured with immunoSEQ multiplex PCR; TCRdb has only the in-frame clones, and not every one. The sample consists of around 1.1 million clones, approximately 80% of them appearing once. The specimen was memory CD4+ T cells from PBMCs. Sample subset: CD45RA-negative fraction. The receptors were sampled from a man aged 18 to 30 in good health. Some clones in this sample may be carry-over from other donors' samples.

This clone came up a few times. The chain recombines TRBV25-1 with TRBJ2-5; D could derive from TRBD1 or TRBD2 (5 bases each). The V and J ends lost 3 bases and 2 bases respectively, with 16 bases between them. This CDR3 is built from 16 residues. The germline V gene has CDR1 MGHDK and CDR2 SYGVNS. The chain's CDR3 is CASSDLGRGDQETQYF. CDR3 DNA: TGTGCCAGCAGTGATCTGGGTAGAGGGGATCAAGAGACCCAGTACTTC.

The chain recombines TRBV10-3 with TRBJ2-3, with 8 nucleotides matching TRBD1. This CDR3 has 14 residues. After removal of 6 bases from V and 3 bases from J, the junction contained 5 bases not matched to a gene. CDR1 and CDR2 (germline): ENHRY, SYGVKD. Here the CDR3 DNA reads TGTGCCATCAGGCCGACAGGGGATACAGATACGCAGTATTTT. It codes for CAIRPTGDTDTQYF.

The chain is built from TRBV9 and TRBJ2-1; D is possibly TRBD1 (6 bases). The CDR3 extends over 16 amino acids. The V end lost 1 base, the J end lost 7 bases, and 18 bases lay between the germline ends. Per germline, CDR1 SGDLS and CDR2 YYNGEE. CDR3 DNA: TGTGCCAGCAGCGTAACGGCAGGGGATGGTGTTAATGAGCAGTTCTTC. It encodes CASSVTAGDGVNEQFF.

The rearrangement uses TRBV5-4 and TRBJ1-2; 8 bases match TRBD1. CDR3 length equals 16 residues. The V and J ends lost 0 bases and 8 bases, in that order; junction bases with no gene match: 12. Per germline, CDR1 SGHNT and CDR2 YYREEE (reference sequence). CDR3 amino acids: CASSLVAGGPRWGYTF. CDR3 nucleotides: TGTGCCAGCAGCTTGGTAGCAGGGGGCCCTCGGTGGGGCTACACCTTC.

This chain joins TRBV28 and TRBJ2-3; D may be TRBD2 (5 bases). CDR1 is MDHEN, CDR2 SYDVKM, per germline. The CDR3 has 14 amino acids. V lost 10 bases and J lost 0, with 14 bases in between. CDR3 loop: CATVALTSTDTQYF. The CDR3 DNA follows: TGTGCCACCGTAGCGTTGACTAGCACAGATACGCAGTATTTT.

The V call is TRBV18, the J call TRBJ1-2; D is possibly TRBD1 (5 bases). The V gene's germline CDR1 is KGHSH and CDR2 LQKENI. Trimming took off 1 base at V and 5 bases at J, with 17 bases between the two ends. The CDR3 has 16 residues. The DNA of the CDR3 is TGTGCCAGCTCACCACAGGGCCGAGACAGACTTTATGGCTACACCTTC. Protein sequence: CASSPQGRDRLYGYTF. Full variable domain (outside the CDR3, taken from reference TRBV18 and TRBJ1-2): NAGVMQNPRHLVRRRGQEARLRCSPMKGHSHVYWYRQLPEEGLKFMVYLQKENIIDESGMPKERFSAEFPKEGPSILRIQQVVRGDSAAYFCASSPQGRDRLYGYTFGSGTRLTVV.

Many counts were recorded for this clone. At the DNA level, this CDR3 is encoded by other sequences in the same sample as well. The V and J genes are TRBV5-4 and TRBJ2-7; TRBD2 agrees at 7 bases. The CDR3 contains 17 residues. V was clipped by 3 bases and J by 0 bases; unmatched bases: 12. Per the germline V gene, CDR1 is SGHNT and CDR2 is YYREEE (reference sequence). CDR3 coding DNA: TGTGCCAGCAGCTCCTTTAGCGGGCCCATCCCCTCCTACGAGCAGTACTTC. It translates to CASSSFSGPIPSYEQYF.

The J gene is TRBJ2-3, the V gene TRBV9; 9 bases are a match to TRBD2. The V segment lost 4 bases and the J segment 3 bases; nucleotides outside the gene matches: 6. Per germline, CDR1 SGDLS and CDR2 YYNGEE. The CDR3 sequence is 15 residues long. The DNA of the CDR3 is TGTGCCAGCAGCCGTGCTAGCGGGATAACAGATACGCAGTATTTT. Its protein product is CASSRASGITDTQYF.

This rearrangement joins TRBV6-5 to TRBJ1-1; D not resolved. V was pared by 6 bases and J by 1 base, with 12 bases between. CDR1 MNHEY and CDR2 SVGAGI come from the germline V gene. The CDR3 is 14 residues long. The CDR3, as DNA: TGTGCCAGCAGGGCAACAGTTCCGAACACTGAAGCTTTCTTT. Its translation is CASRATVPNTEAFF.

The chain uses TRBV6-9 and TRBJ2-5, with 9 bases identical to TRBD1. The CDR3 contains 16 residues. Germline-derived CDR1 and CDR2 are MNHGY and SVAAGI. Germline trimming cut 0 bases from V and 5 bases from J; bases unmatched to any gene: 7. The CDR3 region is CASSYSLGTGPETQYF. The CDR3 DNA is TGTGCCAGCAGTTATTCTCTCGGGACAGGGCCCGAGACCCAGTACTTC.

This sequence joins TRBV28 and TRBJ2-7; 10 bases line up with TRBD2. The junction had 9 bases not matched to a gene; V was cut back by 2 bases and J by 5 bases. CDR3 length: 16 residues. Germline values: CDR1 MDHEN, CDR2 SYDVKM. The CDR3 region has the DNA TGTGCCAGCAGTTTAGGGCTAGCGGGAGACCTTGACGAGCAGTACTTC. Protein: CASSLGLAGDLDEQYF.

The genes are TRBV5-4 and TRBJ1-2, with 7 bases lining up with TRBD1. Germline V gives CDR1 SGHNT, CDR2 YYREEE (reference sequence). The CDR3 consists of 13 residues. The J segment lost 6 bases and the V segment lost 1 base, leaving 3 bases of the junction unmatched. DNA for the CDR3: TGTGCCAGCAGCTTGTCAGGGGGGGATGGCTACACCTTC. This encodes CASSLSGGDGYTF. Looking up the rest from reference TRBV5-4 and TRBJ1-2 gives the full variable domain: ETGVTQSPTHLIKTRGQQVTLRCSSQSGHNTVSWYQQALGQGPQFIFQYYREEENGRGNFPPRFSGLQFPNYSSELNVNALELDDSALYLCASSLSGGDGYTFGSGTRLTVV.

This sequence joins TRBV5-1 and TRBJ2-5; D is possibly TRBD1 (6 bases). The CDR3 runs 16 residues. Trimming took off 0 bases at V and 4 bases at J, with 16 bases between the two ends. The germline CDR1 and CDR2 sequences are SGHRS and YFSETQ. CDR3 nucleotides: TGCGCCAGCAGCTTGGGGGACAAGGGGAACGTAGAGACCCAGTACTTC. Its protein is CASSLGDKGNVETQYF.

The V gene is TRBV7-9, the J gene TRBJ2-3; D gene unclear. Germline CDR1 SEHNR, CDR2 FQNEAQ (reference sequence). The CDR3 runs to 15 residues. Deletions cut 1 base from V and 4 bases from J, with 12 bases between. This CDR3 is CASSLVGFLPDTQYF. The DNA for the CDR3 is TGTGCCAGCAGCTTAGTGGGTTTCCTTCCAGATACGCAGTATTTT.

Comments on this clone: A far more abundant clone sits one base away, making this likely a read error. V and J are TRBV2 and TRBJ2-5, with 10 bases that match TRBD2. The CDR3 length is 16 residues. Germline assignment: CDR1 SNHLY and CDR2 FYNNEI. The CDR3 nucleotides read TGTACCAGCATCGCGGGTTTAGCGGGGGGTCAAGAGACCCAGTACTTC. Protein sequence: CTSIAGLAGGQETQYF.

As concerns this clone: A much more abundant neighbour one base away suggests this may be a read error. This chain uses TRBV28 with TRBJ2-7; unclear D gene. V lost 2 bases and J 0 bases, leaving 11 bases between the germline ends. The CDR3 has 15 residues. CDR1 and CDR2 (germline): MDHEN, SYDVKM. The CDR3 nucleotides read TGTGCCAGCAGTTTAGGGCAGGCCATCTCCTACGAGCAGTACTTC. Translating gives CASSLGQAISYEQYF.